These 5 T cell receptor beta chains originate from one sample sequenced in a study of shared clonotypes between healthy human individuals. Data came from immunoSEQ multiplex PCR; TCRdb stores just in-frame clones and leaves some out. In the table there are about 1.4 million clones, around 97% of which are singletons. Source material: naive CD4+ T cells sorted from blood. Sample subset: CD45RA+ positively selected. These receptors were taken from a man aged 25-45 years in good health.

V and J are TRBV29-1 and TRBJ2-1; TRBD2 matches at 14 bases. Trimming at V came to 6 bases and at J to 8 bases, leaving 12 bases not matched to a gene. CDR3 length: 16 residues. CDR1 is SQVTM and CDR2 is ANQGSEA in the germline V gene. The CDR3 sequence is CSVVILPGLAGDEQFF. CDR3 DNA sequence: TGCAGCGTCGTAATCCTTCCGGGACTAGCGGGGGATGAGCAGTTCTTC.

This rearrangement joins TRBV6-6 to TRBJ1-2; D is perhaps TRBD1 (6 bases). CDR3 size: 14 residues. V was shortened by 6 bases and J by 0 bases, with 11 bases between the two germline ends. The germline gives CDR1 MNHNY, CDR2 SVGAGI (reference sequence). The CDR3 reads CASSPDSPNYGYTF. CDR3 in DNA: TGTGCCAGCAGCCCGGACAGCCCTAACTATGGCTACACCTTC.

This rearrangement joins TRBV6-5 to TRBJ2-7; tentatively, D is TRBD1 or TRBD2 (6 bases each). This CDR3 spans 14 amino acids. Trimming took 7 bases from V and 0 from J, leaving 13 bases between them. Germline CDR1 and CDR2: MNHEY and SVGAGI. The CDR3 spells CASKLRGVSYEQYF. Here the CDR3 DNA reads TGTGCCAGCAAGTTAAGGGGGGTCTCCTACGAGCAGTACTTC.

The chain is built from TRBV14 and TRBJ2-2; D is ambiguous. The CDR3 length is 14 residues. Germline lookup yields CDR1 SGHDN and CDR2 FVKESK. Trimming left V 4 bases short and J 3 bases short, with 9 bases between. The CDR3 sequence is CASSRKWDTGELFF. In DNA form, the CDR3 reads TGTGCCAGCAGCCGGAAGTGGGACACCGGGGAGCTGTTTTTT.

The chain recombines TRBV2 with TRBJ1-1, with D possibly being TRBD1 (6 bases). This CDR3 contains 11 residues. Germline V gene sequence: CDR1 SNHLY, CDR2 FYNNEI. V lost 8 bases and J 6 bases, leaving 10 bases between the germline ends. CDR3 region: CASEYRAEAFF. The CDR3 DNA is TGTGCCAGCGAATACAGGGCTGAAGCTTTCTTT.